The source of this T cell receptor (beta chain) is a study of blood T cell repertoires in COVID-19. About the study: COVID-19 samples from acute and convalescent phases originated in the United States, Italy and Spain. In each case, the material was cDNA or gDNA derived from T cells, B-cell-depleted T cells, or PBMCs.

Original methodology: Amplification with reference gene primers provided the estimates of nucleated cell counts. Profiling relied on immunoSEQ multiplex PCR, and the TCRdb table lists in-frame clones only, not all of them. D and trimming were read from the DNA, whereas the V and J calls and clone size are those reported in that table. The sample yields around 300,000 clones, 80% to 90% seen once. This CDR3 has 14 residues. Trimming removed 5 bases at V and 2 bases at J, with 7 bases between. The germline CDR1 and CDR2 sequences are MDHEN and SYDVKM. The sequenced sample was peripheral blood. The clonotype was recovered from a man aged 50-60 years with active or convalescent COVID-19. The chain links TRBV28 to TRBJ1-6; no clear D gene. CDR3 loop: CASSEPTYNSPLHF. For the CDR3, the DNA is TGTGCCAGCAGTGAGCCCACCTATAATTCACCCCTCCACTTT.